This is a list of T cell receptor beta chains from one sample in a study of blood T cell repertoires in COVID-19. Generated by immunoSEQ multiplex PCR, the TCRdb table keeps only in-frame clones and is missing some. The data show approximately 65,000 clones, with 89% seen just once and around 5.2% held by the top ten. Input material: peripheral blood. The receptors shown here come from a woman between 45 and 60 years old with active COVID-19. CDR3s include the opening cysteine and the closing phenylalanine or tryptophan. The D gene is left open where the match is weak. Size values are once, few and many counts, or a class for expanded clones, and some rows have none.

V gene	D gene	clone size	CDR3 length	J gene	CDR3 protein	CDR3 DNA
TRBV6-5	.	.	14	TRBJ2-7	CASSQGGSLDEQYF	TGTGCCAGCAGCCAAGGAGGTTCACTAGACGAGCAGTACTTC
TRBV9	.	.	14	TRBJ1-2	CASSPQQGSWGYTF	TGTGCCAGCAGCCCTCAACAGGGATCGTGGGGCTACACCTTC
TRBV6-2/TRBV6-3	.	few	11	TRBJ2-5	CASSSEETQYF	TGTGCCAGCAGTTCAGAAGAGACCCAGTACTTC
TRBV29-1	TRBD1	.	13	TRBJ2-7	CSVERTGTYEQYF	TGCAGCGTTGAGCGGACAGGGACCTACGAGCAGTACTTC
TRBV5-1	.	once	14	TRBJ1-4	CASHQGSTNEKLFF	TGCGCCAGCCACCAGGGTTCAACTAATGAAAAACTGTTTTTT
TRBV7-3	TRBD1	.	14	TRBJ1-1	CASSSTGQNTEAFF	TGTGCCAGCAGCTCGACAGGGCAGAACACTGAAGCTTTCTTT
TRBV9	TRBD2	.	16	TRBJ2-7	CASSVEASGAGYEQYF	TGTGCCAGCAGCGTAGAGGCTAGCGGGGCCGGATACGAGCAGTACTTC
TRBV6-5	TRBD1	.	15	TRBJ1-6	CASSPRTGGNSPLHF	TGTGCCAGCAGCCCCCGGACAGGCGGAAATTCACCCCTCCACTTT
TRBV19	TRBD1	.	15	TRBJ2-7	CASSTGTGISYEQYF	TGTGCCAGTAGTACGGGGACAGGGATATCCTACGAGCAGTACTTC
TRBV7-2	TRBD1	.	16	TRBJ2-7	CASSLARYRGPYEQYF	TGTGCCAGCAGCTTAGCTCGATACAGGGGCCCCTACGAGCAGTACTTC
TRBV6-1	TRBD1	.	15	TRBJ2-2	CASSEYRGQLGELFF	TGTGCCAGCAGTGAATATCGGGGACAGTTAGGGGAGCTGTTTTTT
TRBV6-2/TRBV6-3	.	.	13	TRBJ1-2	CASSYRQADGYTF	TGTGCCAGCAGTTACCGACAGGCGGATGGCTACACCTTC
TRBV6-5	.	.	14	TRBJ2-2	CASRPGGNTGELFF	TGTGCCAGCAGACCAGGAGGGAACACCGGGGAGCTGTTTTTT
TRBV24-1	TRBD1	.	14	TRBJ1-2	CATSDIDRVKGYTF	TGTGCCACCAGTGATATAGACAGGGTGAAAGGCTACACCTTC
TRBV27	TRBD2	.	16	TRBJ2-5	CASSFRHGGAGETQYF	TGTGCCAGCAGTTTTCGGCACGGGGGGGCCGGAGAGACCCAGTACTTC
TRBV19	TRBD2	.	15	TRBJ2-7	CASSSGTSGNYEQYF	TGTGCCAGTAGCTCCGGGACTAGCGGGAATTATGAGCAGTACTTC
TRBV3-1/TRBV3-2	.	.	17	TRBJ2-6	CASSQGRSGSGANVLTF	TGTGCCAGCAGCCAAGGTCGATCGGGGTCTGGGGCCAACGTCCTGACTTTC
TRBV12-3/TRBV12-4	.	once	12	TRBJ2-7	CASSLLGDEQYF	TGTGCCAGCAGTTTACTAGGGGACGAGCAGTACTTC
TRBV7-3	.	.	15	TRBJ2-2	CASSLAGGVGGELFF	TGTGCCAGCAGCTTAGCCGGGGGAGTCGGCGGGGAGCTGTTTTTT
TRBV3-1/TRBV3-2	.	.	15	TRBJ1-4	CASRLGEATNEKLFF	TGTGCCAGCAGGCTTGGAGAAGCAACTAATGAAAAACTGTTTTTT
TRBV7-9	TRBD2	.	16	TRBJ2-3	CASSPVLAGGPDTQYF	TGTGCCAGCAGCCCGGTCCTAGCGGGAGGGCCAGATACGCAGTATTTT
TRBV2	TRBD1	.	15	TRBJ1-2	CASSETGETLYGYTF	TGTGCCAGCAGTGAAACAGGGGAGACACTCTATGGCTACACCTTC
TRBV6-7	TRBD1	.	17	TRBJ1-6	CASSYSQGDFDNSPLHF	TGTGCCAGCAGTTACTCCCAGGGGGATTTCGATAATTCACCCCTCCACTTT
TRBV9	TRBD1	.	19	TRBJ1-1	CASSVDFSGRGLMNTEAFF	TGTGCCAGCAGCGTAGATTTCTCCGGCAGGGGGCTTATGAACACTGAAGCTTTCTTT
TRBV9	.	.	15	TRBJ2-3	CASSRSPSSTDTQYF	TGTGCCAGCAGCAGGAGTCCCAGCAGCACAGATACGCAGTATTTT
TRBV30	.	.	15	TRBJ1-2	CAWSAIMGTPYGYTF	TGTGCCTGGAGTGCAATCATGGGGACACCGTATGGCTACACCTTC
TRBV15	.	once	14	TRBJ2-7	CATSRDVGAYEQYF	TGTGCCACCAGCAGAGATGTGGGGGCTTACGAGCAGTACTTC
TRBV15	TRBD1	.	17	TRBJ2-3	CATSRRPGQGKTDTQYF	TGTGCCACCAGCAGGCGACCCGGACAGGGTAAAACAGATACGCAGTATTTT
TRBV6-5	TRBD1	.	15	TRBJ1-2	CASSPGLQGAGGYTF	TGTGCCAGCAGTCCTGGATTACAGGGGGCGGGCGGCTACACCTTC
TRBV27	TRBD1	.	15	TRBJ1-4	CASSFAGQGFEKLFF	TGTGCCAGCAGTTTCGCGGGACAGGGATTTGAAAAACTGTTTTTT
TRBV6-4	.	.	14	TRBJ2-3	CASRITSSTDTQYF	TGTGCCAGCAGGATAACTAGCAGCACAGATACGCAGTATTTT
TRBV10-2	TRBD1	once	15	TRBJ1-1	CASSESDRGNTEAFF	TGCGCCAGCAGTGAGTCCGACAGGGGGAACACTGAAGCTTTCTTT
TRBV3-1/TRBV3-2	.	.	15	TRBJ1-1	CASSPTNWGGTEAFF	TGTGCCAGCAGCCCGACTAACTGGGGAGGAACTGAAGCTTTCTTT
TRBV30	TRBD1	once	16	TRBJ2-4	CAWSLNARGPKNIQYF	TGTGCCTGGAGTCTTAACGCCAGGGGGCCCAAAAACATTCAGTACTTC
TRBV5-1	TRBD1	.	14	TRBJ1-2	CASSLAGGPSGYTF	TGCGCCAGCAGCTTGGCAGGGGGCCCCTCTGGCTACACCTTC
TRBV11-2	TRBD1	.	16	TRBJ1-1	CASSSHGTVGFPEAFF	TGTGCCAGCAGCTCACACGGGACAGTGGGCTTCCCTGAAGCTTTCTTT
TRBV24-1	.	once	13	TRBJ1-2	CATSPRGGYGYTF	TGTGCCACTAGCCCAAGAGGTGGCTATGGCTACACCTTC
TRBV2	TRBD2	.	20	TRBJ2-3	CASSEAGGYLAGASTDTQYF	TGTGCCAGCAGTGAAGCGGGGGGTTATTTAGCGGGGGCTAGCACAGATACGCAGTATTTT
TRBV30	.	.	12	TRBJ1-2	CAWTGEPNGYTF	TGTGCCTGGACTGGAGAACCCAATGGCTACACCTTC
TRBV5-1	.	.	14	TRBJ1-1	CASGRAGGQAEAFF	TGCGCCAGCGGGCGTGCGGGGGGGCAAGCTGAAGCTTTCTTT
TRBV5-1	.	.	15	TRBJ2-7	CASSLVLGVLYEQYF	TGCGCCAGCAGCTTGGTGTTGGGCGTGCTCTACGAGCAGTACTTC
TRBV11-3	TRBD1	.	13	TRBJ1-6	CASSLDRVSPLHF	TGTGCCAGCAGCCTCGACAGGGTTTCACCCCTCCACTTT
TRBV6-5	TRBD2	.	16	TRBJ2-4	CASSYSREGAKNIQYF	TGTGCCAGCAGTTACTCGCGGGAGGGGGCCAAAAACATTCAGTACTTC
TRBV27	TRBD1	.	12	TRBJ2-7	CASSRTGVEQYF	TGTGCCAGCAGTCGGACAGGGGTCGAGCAGTACTTC
TRBV4-1	TRBD2	.	19	TRBJ2-3	CASSQGISKAGGGTDTQYF	TGCGCCAGCAGCCAAGGAATCTCTAAGGCGGGAGGCGGCACAGATACGCAGTATTTT
TRBV9	TRBD2	.	16	TRBJ2-5	CASSVGLAGDSETQYF	TGTGCCAGCAGCGTCGGACTAGCGGGAGATTCGGAGACCCAGTACTTC
TRBV5-1	TRBD2	.	16	TRBJ2-3	CASSLATGSGSGTQYF	TGCGCCAGCAGCTTGGCTACGGGGAGCGGGAGTGGCACGCAGTATTTT
TRBV30	TRBD2	.	14	TRBJ2-1	CAWSPSGIGYEQFF	TGTGCCTGGAGTCCTAGCGGGATAGGTTATGAGCAGTTCTTC
TRBV18	.	.	15	TRBJ1-1	CASSPPSTGNTEAFF	TGTGCCAGCTCACCACCTTCGACAGGGAACACTGAAGCTTTCTTT